Each of the 30 T cell receptor beta chains below was sequenced from the same sample in a study of shared clonotypes between healthy human individuals. Generated by immunoSEQ multiplex PCR, the TCRdb table keeps only in-frame clones and is missing some. The table records 2 million to 2.5 million clones, approximately 95% of them present only once. Terminally differentiated effector memory CD45RA+ cells were excluded from the naive CD8 cells, which were CD45RO-negative and positively selected for CCR7. Sequenced: naive CD8+ T cells sorted from blood. Receptors originate from a man between 18 and 35 years old in good health.

This chain links TRBV6-1 with TRBJ1-2, with D unresolved. The CDR3 covers 12 residues. Germline CDR1 and CDR2: MNHNS and SASEGT. V was clipped by 6 bases and J by 2 bases, with 7 bases between them. The CDR3 is CASRSGNYGYTF. In DNA, the CDR3 is TGTGCCAGCAGGTCGGGAAACTATGGCTACACCTTC.

The genes are TRBV7-9 and TRBJ2-7, with D maybe TRBD1 (5 bases). The CDR3 length is 13 residues. V lost 4 bases, J lost 5 bases, and 12 bases lay in between. Germline loops: CDR1 SEHNR, CDR2 FQNEAQ (reference sequence). CDR3 amino acids: CASSSSGFHEQYF. CDR3 in DNA: TGTGCCAGCAGCTCGTCAGGGTTCCACGAGCAGTACTTC.

DNA of the CDR3: TGTGCCAGCAGCCCACACGAGCAGTACTTC. This codes for CASSPHEQYF. The chain has TRBV7-9 and TRBJ2-7; D gene uncertain. CDR3 length: 10 amino acids. V was trimmed by 5 bases and J by 5 bases, leaving 4 bases between them. Germline CDR1 and CDR2: SEHNR and FQNEAQ (reference sequence). The variable domain in full, completed from reference TRBV7-9 and TRBJ2-7, reads DTGVSQNPRHKITKRGQNVTFRCDPISEHNRLYWYRQTLGQGPEFLTYFQNEAQLEKSRLLSDRFSAERPKGSFSTLEIQRTEQGDSAMYLCASSPHEQYFGPGTRLTVT.

To note about this clone: Different DNA sequences within this sample yield the same CDR3. The genes are TRBV6-6 and TRBJ2-3; D might be TRBD2 (6 bases). The CDR3 contains 14 residues. The V and J ends lost 2 bases and 3 bases respectively, with 9 bases between them. Germline V gene sequence: CDR1 MNHNY, CDR2 SVGAGI (reference sequence). The DNA of the CDR3 is TGTGCCAGCAGTTACGGGGGAGGAACAGATACGCAGTATTTT. It codes for CASSYGGGTDTQYF.

For this clone: In the same sample, other DNA sequences code for this CDR3. The chain carries TRBV6-6 and TRBJ2-7; 10 positions match TRBD2. Trimming took 0 bases from V and 3 from J; bases not matched to a gene: 2. Germline values: CDR1 MNHNY, CDR2 SVGAGI (reference sequence). CDR3 length equals 15 residues. This chain's CDR3 is CASSYSTSGYYEQYF. CDR3 nucleotide sequence: TGTGCCAGCAGTTACTCGACTAGCGGGTACTACGAGCAGTACTTC.

The table lists this clone with a count of one. This sequence joins TRBV27 and TRBJ1-5, with D maybe TRBD1 (5 bases). V was shortened by 0 bases and J by 4 bases, with 13 bases between the two germline ends. The germline V gene has CDR1 MNHEY and CDR2 SMNVEV (reference sequence). This CDR3 has 16 amino acids. DNA of the CDR3: TGTGCCAGCAGTTTATCGACGGGGGACCTGAATCAGCCCCAGCATTTT. Translated, it gives CASSLSTGDLNQPQHF.

The chain is built from TRBV13 and TRBJ2-4; no clear D gene. Between the trimmed V and J ends, which lost 2 bases and 0 bases, there was a span of 14 bases. The CDR3 spans 17 residues. The V gene's germline CDR1 is PRHDT and CDR2 FYEKMQ (reference sequence). This CDR3 is CASSLSLGNVAKNIQYF. The CDR3 bases are TGTGCCAGCAGCTTAAGTCTGGGAAATGTAGCCAAAAACATTCAGTACTTC. Combining the CDR3 with reference TRBV13 and TRBJ2-4 gives the whole variable domain AAGVIQSPRHLIKEKRETATLKCYPIPRHDTVYWYQQGPGQDPQFLISFYEKMQSDKGSIPDRFSAQQFSDYHSELNMSSLELGDSALYFCASSLSLGNVAKNIQYFGAGTRLSVL.

This clone was recorded only once. The chain links TRBV13 to TRBJ2-7; unclear D gene. The ends were cut back, 5 bases at V and 3 bases at J, with 11 bases in the middle. Germline V gene sequence: CDR1 PRHDT, CDR2 FYEKMQ (reference sequence). This CDR3 comprises 13 residues. Here the CDR3 reads CASSIRADYEQYF. The CDR3 DNA reads TGTGCCAGCAGCATCCGGGCCGACTACGAGCAGTACTTC.

The chain links TRBV5-3 to TRBJ1-5; D is undetermined. Being an ORF, TRBV5-3 has a function that is uncertain. This CDR3 is built from 15 residues. V gave up 3 bases and J gave up 0 bases, with 10 bases separating them. The chain's CDR3 is CARSWMRISNQPQHF. CDR3 nucleotide sequence: TGTGCCAGAAGCTGGATGCGCATTAGCAATCAGCCCCAGCATTTT.

The rearrangement uses TRBV4-3 and TRBJ2-1; D is ambiguous. The CDR3 spans 15 residues. V was cut by 7 bases and J by 2 bases, with 15 bases left in between. Looked up from germline, CDR1 is LGHNA and CDR2 is YSLEER. Here the CDR3 DNA reads TGCGCCAGCACCAATCTTTACGGTCCCTACAATGAGCAGTTCTTC. Its protein product is CASTNLYGPYNEQFF.

The J gene is TRBJ1-3, the V gene TRBV19; D is unclear. V lost 6 bases and J 3 bases, leaving 9 bases between the germline ends. This CDR3 region has 13 residues. Germline-derived CDR1 and CDR2 are LNHDA and SQIVND (reference sequence). The CDR3 region has the DNA TGTGCCAGTAGCCCGTGGGGTGGAAACACCATATATTTT. It specifies CASSPWGGNTIYF.

As regards this clone: This CDR3 is also generated by other DNA sequences in the sample. This sequence joins TRBV2 and TRBJ1-2, with unresolved D. The germline gives CDR1 SNHLY, CDR2 FYNNEI. The CDR3 consists of 13 residues. The V end lost 3 bases, the J end lost 3 bases, and 8 bases lay between the germline ends. The CDR3: CASSDRTDYGYTF. DNA of the CDR3: TGTGCCAGCAGTGACAGGACGGACTATGGCTACACCTTC. Looking up the rest from reference TRBV2 and TRBJ1-2 gives the full variable domain: EPEVTQTPSHQVTQMGQEVILRCVPISNHLYFYWYRQILGQKVEFLVSFYNNEISEKSEIFDDQFSVERPDGSNFTLKIRSTKLEDSAMYFCASSDRTDYGYTFGSGTRLTVV.

The chain recombines TRBV13 with TRBJ2-1, with 9 bases aligning to TRBD2. The CDR3 spans 15 residues. CDR1 and CDR2 (germline): PRHDT, FYEKMQ (reference sequence). Losses at the gene ends were 1 base for V and 9 bases for J; bases not matched to a gene: 7. The CDR3 sequence: CASSLVVAGDGEQFF. Here the CDR3 DNA reads TGTGCCAGCAGCTTAGTGGTAGCGGGAGACGGTGAGCAGTTCTTC.

The chain recombines TRBV4-3 with TRBJ2-7; 8 bases agree with TRBD2. Losses at the gene ends were 2 bases for V and 5 bases for J; bases not matched to a gene: 11. Germline V gives CDR1 LGHNA, CDR2 YSLEER. The CDR3 is 16 amino acids. CDR3 amino acids: CASSQSLADILHEQYF. CDR3 DNA: TGCGCCAGCAGCCAATCACTAGCGGATATACTCCACGAGCAGTACTTC.

This clone has just a few counts. V gene TRBV10-3 combines with J gene TRBJ2-1; the match to TRBD2 covers 7 bases. The CDR3 sequence is 15 residues long. V was clipped by 3 bases and J by 5 bases; unmatched bases: 7. Germline values: CDR1 ENHRY, CDR2 SYGVKD. CDR3 nucleotide sequence: TGTGCCATCAGTGATCGACTAGCATCCGACAATGAGCAGTTCTTC. It yields the protein CAISDRLASDNEQFF.

The chain has TRBV28 and TRBJ2-7; 11 positions agree with TRBD2. The CDR3 runs 15 residues. In germline, CDR1 is MDHEN, CDR2 SYDVKM. The J segment lost 7 bases and the V segment lost 4 bases, leaving 9 bases of the junction unmatched. The CDR3 loop reads CASSSLAGDFQEQYF. The CDR3 DNA follows: TGTGCCAGCAGTTCACTAGCGGGAGATTTCCAGGAGCAGTACTTC. The full variable domain, in which reference TRBV28 and TRBJ2-7 provide the parts outside the CDR3, is DVKVTQSSRYLVKRTGEKVFLECVQDMDHENMFWYRQDPGLGLRLIYFSYDVKMKEKGDIPEGYSVSREKKERFSLILESASTNQTSMYLCASSSLAGDFQEQYFGPGTRLTVT.

As for this clone: The same CDR3 is also encoded by other DNA sequences in this sample. This chain links TRBV5-6 with TRBJ2-5; TRBD1 aligns across 8 bases. V was pared by 2 bases and J by 1 base, with 1 base of the junction left unmatched. In germline, CDR1 is SGHDT, CDR2 YYEEEE. The CDR3 covers 14 residues. CDR3 region: CASSFGTGQETQYF. Here the CDR3 DNA reads TGTGCCAGCAGCTTCGGGACAGGCCAAGAGACCCAGTACTTC.

The chain joins TRBV4-2 to TRBJ2-5; D tentatively reads TRBD1 or TRBD2 (5 bases each). Germline values: CDR1 LGHNA, CDR2 YNFKEQ. Trimming cost V 0 bases and J 1 base, with 9 bases left between them. The CDR3 has 15 amino acids. Written as DNA, the CDR3 is TGTGCCAGCAGCCAAGAGGTAGGGACCCAAGAGACCCAGTACTTC. It yields the protein CASSQEVGTQETQYF.

This clone came up once. V and J are TRBV27 and TRBJ2-7; TRBD1 aligns across 7 bases. Looked up from germline, CDR1 is MNHEY and CDR2 is SMNVEV (reference sequence). The CDR3 is made up of 14 amino acids. J gave up 5 bases and V 1 base, and 5 bases lay outside the gene matches. For the CDR3, the DNA is TGTGCCAGCAGTTTATGGGGACAGAGCGACGAGCAGTACTTC. Protein sequence: CASSLWGQSDEQYF.

The genes are TRBV11-2 and TRBJ1-1; a weak D match, TRBD1 (5 bases). Germline CDR1 SGHAT, CDR2 FQNNGV. The CDR3 is 13 residues long. Trimming removed 5 bases from V and 5 bases from J, with 12 bases in between. CDR3 residues: CASSVWGKTEAFF. The CDR3 bases are TGTGCCAGCAGCGTATGGGGGAAGACTGAAGCTTTCTTT.

This clone was recorded only once. The chain employs TRBV2 and TRBJ2-2; D remains ambiguous. The germline V gene encodes CDR1 SNHLY and CDR2 FYNNEI. Trimming removed 2 bases from V and 7 bases from J, with 20 bases in between. This CDR3 comprises 17 residues. As DNA, the CDR3 is TGTGCCAGCAGTGAAATTAGAGGCGGAGAATTGAACGGGGAGCTGTTTTTT. Amino acids: CASSEIRGGELNGELFF. The variable domain in full, completed from reference TRBV2 and TRBJ2-2, reads EPEVTQTPSHQVTQMGQEVILRCVPISNHLYFYWYRQILGQKVEFLVSFYNNEISEKSEIFDDQFSVERPDGSNFTLKIRSTKLEDSAMYFCASSEIRGGELNGELFFGEGSRLTVL.

This sequence joins TRBV4-1 and TRBJ2-6, with D hard to call. Trimming cost V 1 base and J 0 bases, with 10 bases left between them. Germline CDR1 reads MGHRA; CDR2 reads YSYEKL. The CDR3 sequence is 17 residues long. The CDR3 DNA follows: TGCGCCAGCAGCCAAGTCCCCCCCTACTCTGGGGCCAACGTCCTGACTTTC. Residues: CASSQVPPYSGANVLTF.

V gene TRBV5-4 combines with J gene TRBJ2-3; TRBD2 matches 10 bases. The CDR3 runs to 17 residues. The V and J ends lost 4 bases and 6 bases, in that order; junction bases with no gene match: 14. Looked up from germline, CDR1 is SGHNT and CDR2 is YYREEE (reference sequence). The CDR3 DNA sequence: TGTGCCAGCAGCGGGGCTGGGGCTAGCGGGAGCTGGGATACGCAGTATTTT. Amino acid sequence: CASSGAGASGSWDTQYF.

This chain uses TRBV7-9 with TRBJ2-3, with D hard to call. Germline CDR1 SEHNR, CDR2 FQNEAQ (reference sequence). The CDR3 sequence is 14 residues long. The germline V and J ends were trimmed by 3 bases and 2 bases, with 9 bases remaining between them. In DNA, the CDR3 is TGTGCCAGCAGCTTCACCCCTCCCACAGATACGCAGTATTTT. It translates to CASSFTPPTDTQYF.

The chain is built from TRBV4-1 and TRBJ2-5; D perhaps matches TRBD1 (6 bases). Germline values: CDR1 MGHRA, CDR2 YSYEKL. Trimming shortened V by 1 base and J by 4 bases, and 13 bases separated the two germline ends. This CDR3 has 15 amino acids. The CDR3 nucleotides are TGCGCCAGCAGCCAAGGAGTGGGGGCTGGAGAGACCCAGTACTTC. Translated: CASSQGVGAGETQYF.

CDR3 sequence reads: CASSQLAGGPGEQFF. CDR3 DNA: TGTGCCAGCAGTCAACTAGCGGGGGGGCCCGGTGAGCAGTTCTTC. The gene calls are TRBV27 and TRBJ2-1; 13 bases fit TRBD2. In germline, CDR1 is MNHEY, CDR2 SMNVEV (reference sequence). This CDR3 comprises 15 residues. Trimming at V came to 5 bases and at J to 9 bases, leaving 7 bases not matched to a gene.

The CDR3 region is CASSPSPGTDTQYF. The CDR3 nucleotides read TGTGCCAGCAGCCCTAGCCCCGGCACAGATACGCAGTATTTT. The genes are TRBV9 and TRBJ2-3; the D gene is possibly TRBD2 (5 bases). The germline V gene has CDR1 SGDLS and CDR2 YYNGEE. Trimming removed 4 bases at V and 1 base at J, with 10 bases between. The CDR3 totals 14 residues.

Remarks on this clone: Other nucleotide sequences from this sample produce the same CDR3. The chain carries TRBV6-1 and TRBJ2-2; TRBD2 matches at 9 bases. The V gene's germline CDR1 is MNHNS and CDR2 SASEGT. J gave up 1 base and V 6 bases, and 3 bases lay outside the gene matches. This CDR3 comprises 15 residues. Here the CDR3 reads CASSRLAVNTGELFF. The CDR3 DNA follows: TGTGCCAGCAGCCGACTAGCGGTGAACACCGGGGAGCTGTTTTTT.

This chain connects TRBV4-2 to TRBJ2-5; the match to TRBD2 covers 16 bases. Germline V gene data show CDR1 as LGHNA and CDR2 as YNFKEQ. The CDR3 extends over 18 amino acids. The J segment lost 3 bases and the V segment lost 3 bases, leaving 7 bases of the junction unmatched. The CDR3 spells CASSQETGTSGREETQYF. The CDR3 DNA reads as TGTGCCAGCAGCCAGGAAACCGGGACTAGCGGGAGGGAAGAGACCCAGTACTTC.

The V gene is TRBV10-3, the J gene TRBJ2-3; D remains ambiguous. This CDR3 comprises 14 residues. With 8 bases removed from V and 1 base from J, the gap between germline ends came to 13 bases. Germline V lookup: CDR1 ENHRY, CDR2 SYGVKD. The chain's CDR3 is CAIHEDEGTDTQYF. The CDR3, as DNA: TGTGCCATCCATGAGGACGAGGGCACAGATACGCAGTATTTT.